This is a list of T cell receptor beta chains from one sample in a study of blood T cell repertoires in COVID-19. TCRdb's table, derived via immunoSEQ multiplex PCR, lists solely in-frame clones and lacks some. The profile covers just over 95,000 clones, with less than 95% appearing a single time and 5% to 6% taken by the ten largest. What was sequenced was peripheral blood. The receptors here all came from a man aged 50-59 years with acute or convalescent COVID-19. CDR3s include the opening cysteine and the closing phenylalanine or tryptophan.

CDR3aa,j_gene,len,v_gene
CASSTYRRTDTQYF,TRBJ2-3,14,TRBV6-6
CATSDNSEKLFF,TRBJ1-4,12,TRBV24-1
CASSSRAAPSYNEQFF,TRBJ2-1,16,TRBV18
CASSLRRGFMNTEAFF,TRBJ1-1,16,TRBV5-1
CASSLGQNTGELFF,TRBJ2-2,14,TRBV7-2
CASSAGQGWTEAFF,TRBJ1-1,14,TRBV5-1
CASSPKGAGEQFF,TRBJ2-1,13,TRBV18
CASSPAGSVNYGYTF,TRBJ1-2,15,TRBV5-1
CASSPLAGAGEQYF,TRBJ2-7,14,TRBV5-1
CANRPGQGTDTQYF,TRBJ2-3,14,TRBV14
CASSLVMEFEQFF,TRBJ2-1,13,TRBV11-2
CASSHRSGTGSLGNQPQHF,TRBJ1-5,19,TRBV3-1/TRBV3-2
CASSRTGGSYEQYF,TRBJ2-7,14,TRBV11-3
CASRTGTSGRGEFF,TRBJ2-1,14,TRBV7-9
CATGQSSGNYNEQFF,TRBJ2-1,15,TRBV6-5
CASSLGASGRWGEQFF,TRBJ2-1,16,TRBV5-1
CATSLSTDTQYF,TRBJ2-3,12,TRBV24-1
CASSSGQGVSPLHF,TRBJ1-6,14,TRBV27
CASMGGSIHNEQFF,TRBJ2-1,14,TRBV5-4
CASSLPGQGNEQYF,TRBJ2-7,14,TRBV5-4
CASSTGQSWGYTF,TRBJ1-2,13,TRBV5-1
CASRVEWVSDTQYF,TRBJ2-3,14,TRBV2
CASSSQGGETQYF,TRBJ2-5,13,TRBV6-2/TRBV6-3
CASSPGAGGFNEQFF,TRBJ2-1,15,TRBV4-3
CASSRSNQPQHF,TRBJ1-5,12,TRBV12-3/TRBV12-4
CASSSGTGGLTQYF,TRBJ2-5,14,TRBV19
CASTTTGLALYEQYF,TRBJ2-7,15,TRBV28
CASSLQGGTEAFF,TRBJ1-1,13,TRBV5-4
CASSVQPAGDYNEQFF,TRBJ2-1,16,TRBV9
CATSDFQGNTIYF,TRBJ1-3,13,TRBV24-1
CASSWGPTDTQYF,TRBJ2-3,13,TRBV5-6
CASSTDYHEQYF,TRBJ2-7,12,TRBV7-9
CATSGLAGNTDTQYF,TRBJ2-3,15,TRBV24-1
CASSFTPGQGIYNEQFF,TRBJ2-1,17,TRBV6-2/TRBV6-3
CASSLGQDYEQYF,TRBJ2-7,13,TRBV5-1
CASSPPGYDTGELFF,TRBJ2-2,15,TRBV5-4